The rows below give T cell receptor beta chains drawn from one sample of a study of a mutant IDH1 vaccine in newly diagnosed glioma. The table came from immunoSEQ multiplex PCR; TCRdb's copy has only in-frame clones and leaves some out. In the table there are 20,000 to 30,000 clones, over 75% of which are singletons. Their antigens are not known. Sample: PBMCs, taken from a glioma patient whose treatment included an IDH1 peptide vaccine. The receptors shown here come from a woman under 30 with glioma. CDR3s include the opening cysteine and the closing phenylalanine or tryptophan. A D gene is named only where the DNA matches it firmly. Clone size appears in some rows only: once, few, many, or a class for an expanded clone.

d_gene: TRBD1; j_gene: TRBJ2-6; abundance: NA; v_gene: TRBV29-1; CDR3aa: CSVGQAPGANVLTF; CDR3nt: TGCAGCGTCGGACAGGCCCCTGGGGCCAACGTCCTGACTTTC
d_gene: NA; j_gene: TRBJ2-7; abundance: NA; v_gene: TRBV28; CDR3aa: CASGSSYEQYF; CDR3nt: TGTGCCAGCGGGAGCTCCTACGAGCAGTACTTC
d_gene: TRBD2; j_gene: TRBJ2-1; abundance: NA; v_gene: TRBV7-2; CDR3aa: CASSELAGVSHEQFF; CDR3nt: TGTGCCAGCAGCGAACTAGCGGGAGTGTCCCATGAGCAGTTCTTC
d_gene: NA; j_gene: TRBJ2-1; abundance: NA; v_gene: TRBV7-9; CDR3aa: CASSSAALFYNEQFF; CDR3nt: TGTGCCAGCAGCTCCGCCGCGCTTTTCTACAATGAGCAGTTCTTC
d_gene: NA; j_gene: TRBJ2-1; abundance: NA; v_gene: TRBV10-3; CDR3aa: CAISEYEERNEQFF; CDR3nt: TGTGCCATCAGTGAGTATGAGGAGCGGAATGAGCAGTTCTTC
d_gene: TRBD1; j_gene: TRBJ2-2; abundance: NA; v_gene: TRBV6-1; CDR3aa: CASAGQGTGELFF; CDR3nt: TGTGCCAGCGCGGGACAGGGAACCGGGGAGCTGTTTTTT
d_gene: NA; j_gene: TRBJ1-4; abundance: NA; v_gene: TRBV5-6; CDR3aa: CASSVTQGSAEKLFF; CDR3nt: TGTGCCAGCAGCGTCACCCAGGGTTCGGCTGAAAAACTGTTTTTT
d_gene: TRBD2; j_gene: TRBJ2-5; abundance: NA; v_gene: TRBV13; CDR3aa: CASSAGLAGGPQETQYF; CDR3nt: TGTGCCAGCAGCGCGGGACTAGCGGGGGGGCCGCAAGAGACCCAGTACTTC
d_gene: NA; j_gene: TRBJ1-1; abundance: few; v_gene: TRBV4-1; CDR3aa: CASSQEARWEAFF; CDR3nt: TGCGCCAGCAGCCAAGAGGCTCGTTGGGAAGCTTTCTTT
d_gene: NA; j_gene: TRBJ2-2; abundance: NA; v_gene: TRBV19; CDR3aa: CASQGGLTNTGELFF; CDR3nt: TGTGCCTCCCAGGGGGGACTTACAAACACCGGGGAGCTGTTTTTT
d_gene: TRBD1; j_gene: TRBJ2-1; abundance: once; v_gene: TRBV5-1; CDR3aa: CASSLGDRLAYNEQFF; CDR3nt: TGCGCCAGCAGCTTGGGGGACAGGTTGGCCTACAATGAGCAGTTCTTC
d_gene: NA; j_gene: TRBJ1-6; abundance: NA; v_gene: TRBV30; CDR3aa: CAWRIVGPLHF; CDR3nt: TGTGCCTGGAGGATAGTTGGACCCCTCCACTTT